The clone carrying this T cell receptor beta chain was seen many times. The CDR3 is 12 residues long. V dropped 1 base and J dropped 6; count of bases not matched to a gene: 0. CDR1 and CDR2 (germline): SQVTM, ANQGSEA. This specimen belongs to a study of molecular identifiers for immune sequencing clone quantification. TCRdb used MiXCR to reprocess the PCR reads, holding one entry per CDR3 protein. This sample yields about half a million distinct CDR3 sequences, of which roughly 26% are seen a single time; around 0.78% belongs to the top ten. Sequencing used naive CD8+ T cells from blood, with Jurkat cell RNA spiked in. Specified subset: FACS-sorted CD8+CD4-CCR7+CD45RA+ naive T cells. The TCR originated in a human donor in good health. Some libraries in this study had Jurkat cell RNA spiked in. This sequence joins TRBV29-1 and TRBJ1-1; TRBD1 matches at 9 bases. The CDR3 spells CSVEGDRAEAFF. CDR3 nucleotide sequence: TGCAGCGTTGAAGGGGACAGGGCTGAAGCTTTCTTT.